The present T cell receptor (beta chain) was sequenced within a study of PD-L1 blockade in urothelial cancer. At the level of the study: Before enrollment, 0 to 3 chemotherapy regimens had been given to patients.

Time point of the sample: peripheral blood 6 weeks after treatment start. Samples spanned pretreatment and treatment, with 1 to 8 time points per patient. The protocol was immunoSEQ multiplex PCR, while the TCRdb copy is restricted to in-frame clones and leaves out a portion. The top ten clones hold 2% to 3% of a sample with 100,000 to 150,000 clones, roughly 86% of them seen once. The source was PBMCs, collected around atezolizumab (anti-PD-L1) treatment. The clonotype was recovered from a middle-aged man with urothelial cancer.

Written as DNA, the CDR3 is TGCGCCAGCAGCCAGATGGACAGCTTTAATTCACCCCTCCACTTT. It encodes CASSQMDSFNSPLHF. J is TRBJ1-6 and V is TRBV4-1, with a tentative D call TRBD1 (6 bases). CDR1 is MGHRA and CDR2 is YSYEKL in the germline V gene. Trimming shortened V by 3 bases and J by 6 bases, and 12 bases separated the two germline ends. The CDR3 is 15 amino acids.